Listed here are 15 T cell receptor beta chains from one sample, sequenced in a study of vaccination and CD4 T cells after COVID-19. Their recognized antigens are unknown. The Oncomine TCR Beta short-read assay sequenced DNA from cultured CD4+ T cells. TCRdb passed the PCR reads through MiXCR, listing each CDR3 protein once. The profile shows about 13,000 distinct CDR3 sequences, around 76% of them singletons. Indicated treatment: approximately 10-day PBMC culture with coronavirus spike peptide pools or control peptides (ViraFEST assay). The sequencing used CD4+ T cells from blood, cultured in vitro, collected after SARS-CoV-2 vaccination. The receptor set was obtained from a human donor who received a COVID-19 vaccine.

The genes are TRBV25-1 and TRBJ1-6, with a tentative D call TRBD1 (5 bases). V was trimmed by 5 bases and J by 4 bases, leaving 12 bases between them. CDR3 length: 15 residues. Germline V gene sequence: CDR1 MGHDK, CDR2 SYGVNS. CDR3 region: CASSPSEGYNSPLHF. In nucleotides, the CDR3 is TGTGCCAGCAGTCCGAGCGAGGGGTATAATTCACCCCTCCACTTT.

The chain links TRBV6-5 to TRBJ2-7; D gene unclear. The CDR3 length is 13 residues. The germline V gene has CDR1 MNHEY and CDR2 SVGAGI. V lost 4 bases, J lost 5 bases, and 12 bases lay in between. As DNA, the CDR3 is TGTGCCAGCAGTTCTGGCCTAACCCACGAGCAGTACTTC. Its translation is CASSSGLTHEQYF.

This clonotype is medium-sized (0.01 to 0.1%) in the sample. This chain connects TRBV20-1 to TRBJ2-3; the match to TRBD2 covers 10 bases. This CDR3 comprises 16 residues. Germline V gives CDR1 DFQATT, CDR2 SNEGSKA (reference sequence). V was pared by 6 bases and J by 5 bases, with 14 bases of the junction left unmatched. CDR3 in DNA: TGCAGTGCCCCTATAGACGTAGCGGGGGGCCAAGATACGCAGTATTTT. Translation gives CSAPIDVAGGQDTQYF.

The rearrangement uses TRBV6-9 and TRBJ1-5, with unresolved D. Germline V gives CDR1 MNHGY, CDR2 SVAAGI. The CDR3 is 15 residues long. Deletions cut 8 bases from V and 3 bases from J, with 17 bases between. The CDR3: CASVCGCGNNQPQHF. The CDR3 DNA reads TGTGCCAGCGTATGCGGGTGTGGAAACAATCAGCCCCAGCATTTT.

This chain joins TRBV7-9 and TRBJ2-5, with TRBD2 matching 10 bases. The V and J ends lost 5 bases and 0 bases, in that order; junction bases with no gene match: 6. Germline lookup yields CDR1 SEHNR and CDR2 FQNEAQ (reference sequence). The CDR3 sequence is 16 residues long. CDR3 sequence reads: CASSGRGLAYQETQYF. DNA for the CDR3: TGTGCCAGCAGCGGGAGGGGACTAGCGTACCAAGAGACCCAGTACTTC.

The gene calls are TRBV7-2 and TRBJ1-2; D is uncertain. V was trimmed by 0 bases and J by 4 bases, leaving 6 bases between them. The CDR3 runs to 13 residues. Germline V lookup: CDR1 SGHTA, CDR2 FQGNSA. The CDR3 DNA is TGTGCCAGCAGCTTAGCGGAGACCTATGGCTACACCTTC. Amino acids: CASSLAETYGYTF.

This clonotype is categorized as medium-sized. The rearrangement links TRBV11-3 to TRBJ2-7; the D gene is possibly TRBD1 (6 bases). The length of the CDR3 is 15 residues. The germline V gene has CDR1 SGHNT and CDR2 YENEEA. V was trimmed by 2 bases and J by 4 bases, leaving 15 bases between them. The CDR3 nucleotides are TGTGCCAGCAGCTTACCGGCAGGGGAAGGGTACGAGCAGTACTTC. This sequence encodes CASSLPAGEGYEQYF.

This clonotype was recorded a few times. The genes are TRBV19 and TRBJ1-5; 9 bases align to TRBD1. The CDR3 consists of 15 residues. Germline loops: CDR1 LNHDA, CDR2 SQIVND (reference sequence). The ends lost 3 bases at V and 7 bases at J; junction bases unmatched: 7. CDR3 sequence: CASSIMGQGGQPQHF. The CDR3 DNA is TGTGCCAGTAGTATCATGGGACAGGGCGGCCAGCCCCAGCATTTT.

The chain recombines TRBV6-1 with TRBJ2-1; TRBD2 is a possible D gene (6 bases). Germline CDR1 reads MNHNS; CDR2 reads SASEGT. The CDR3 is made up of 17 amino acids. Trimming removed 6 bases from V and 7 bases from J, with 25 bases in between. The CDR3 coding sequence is TGTGCCAGCAGCGAAACGGTGGGACTCCTTATAGGGAATGAGCAGTTCTTC. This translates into CASSETVGLLIGNEQFF.

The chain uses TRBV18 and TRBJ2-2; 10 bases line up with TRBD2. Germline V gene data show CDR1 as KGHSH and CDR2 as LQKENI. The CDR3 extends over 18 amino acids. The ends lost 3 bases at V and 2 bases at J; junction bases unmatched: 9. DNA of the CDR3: TGTGCCAGCTCACCCCGGCGGACTAGCGGTTTTAACACCGGGGAGCTGTTTTTT. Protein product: CASSPRRTSGFNTGELFF.

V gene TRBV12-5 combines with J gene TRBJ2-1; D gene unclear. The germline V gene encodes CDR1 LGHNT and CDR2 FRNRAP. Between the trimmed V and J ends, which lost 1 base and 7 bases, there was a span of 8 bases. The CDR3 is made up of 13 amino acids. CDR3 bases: TGTGCTAGTGGTTTGGGCCAGTTTAATGAGCAGTTCTTC. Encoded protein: CASGLGQFNEQFF.

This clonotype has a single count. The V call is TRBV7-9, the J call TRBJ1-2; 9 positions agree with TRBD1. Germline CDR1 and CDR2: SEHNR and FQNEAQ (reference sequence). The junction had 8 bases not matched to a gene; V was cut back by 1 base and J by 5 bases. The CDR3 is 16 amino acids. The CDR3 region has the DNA TGTGCCAGCAGCTTAGTTTCGGGACAGGGTGGATATGGCTACACCTTC. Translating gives CASSLVSGQGGYGYTF.

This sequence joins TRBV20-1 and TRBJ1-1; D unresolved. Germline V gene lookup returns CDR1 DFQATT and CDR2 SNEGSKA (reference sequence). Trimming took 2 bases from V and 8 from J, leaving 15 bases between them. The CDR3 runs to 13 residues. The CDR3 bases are TGCAGTGCTAGAAATTTTGGGAAGATCGAAGCTTTCTTT. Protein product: CSARNFGKIEAFF.

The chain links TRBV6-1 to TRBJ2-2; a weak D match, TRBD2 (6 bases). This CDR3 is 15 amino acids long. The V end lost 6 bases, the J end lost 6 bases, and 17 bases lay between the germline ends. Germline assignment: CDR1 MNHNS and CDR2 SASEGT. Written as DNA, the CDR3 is TGTGCCAGCAGGTGGGGGGAGAATTTTGCCGGGGAGCTGTTTTTT. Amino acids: CASRWGENFAGELFF.

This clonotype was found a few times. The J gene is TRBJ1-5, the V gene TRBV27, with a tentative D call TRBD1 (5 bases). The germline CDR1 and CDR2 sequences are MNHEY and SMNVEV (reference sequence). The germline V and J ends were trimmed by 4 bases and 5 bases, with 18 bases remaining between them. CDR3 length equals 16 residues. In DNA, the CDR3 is TGTGCCAGCAGTTCCCGACAGAGAAAATCGGATCAGCCCCAGCATTTT. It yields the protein CASSSRQRKSDQPQHF.